A single sample gave rise to the 3 T cell receptor beta chains below, sequenced in a study of shared T cell receptors in the human thymus. The assay was immunoSEQ multiplex PCR, and TCRdb's table has in-frame clones only and misses some. Of about 380,000 clones listed, roughly 94% were seen once; the top ten hold approximately 0.02%. The sequencing sample was made of thymocytes. These receptors came from a human donor.

The chain is built from TRBV28 and TRBJ2-3, with D hard to call. Trimming left V 4 bases short and J 0 bases short, with 17 bases between. The length of the CDR3 is 17 residues. Germline V lookup: CDR1 MDHEN, CDR2 SYDVKM. The CDR3 region is CASSSPRSRASTDTQYF. Here the CDR3 DNA reads TGTGCCAGCAGTTCCCCGAGGAGTAGGGCAAGCACAGATACGCAGTATTTT.

The chain is built from TRBV19 and TRBJ2-2; possible D gene TRBD2, 6 bases. Trimming removed 2 bases at V and 3 bases at J, with 10 bases between. The germline CDR1 and CDR2 sequences are LNHDA and SQIVND (reference sequence). The CDR3 extends over 15 amino acids. The chain's CDR3 is CASSIFGRYTGELFF. CDR3 DNA sequence: TGTGCCAGTAGTATATTCGGGAGATACACCGGGGAGCTGTTTTTT.

The chain uses TRBV18 and TRBJ2-1; D not resolved. The germline V gene encodes CDR1 KGHSH and CDR2 LQKENI. V gave up 2 bases and J gave up 2 bases, with 16 bases separating them. The CDR3 loop spans 17 amino acids. The CDR3 nucleotides are TGTGCCAGCTCACCAGGGCTCCCTTATTTACCCTACAATGAGCAGTTCTTC. It translates to CASSPGLPYLPYNEQFF.